This is a list of T cell receptor beta chains from one sample in a study of T cells after yellow fever vaccination. TCRdb re-analysed the 5' RACE reads in MiXCR, keeping a single row per CDR3 protein. The top ten hold around 20% of the sample, which has more than 350,000 distinct CDR3 sequences, under 14% seen once. Sequenced here: PBMCs, sampled on the day of the first yellow fever vaccination. These receptors all come from a man aged 18 to 30 who received the YFV17D yellow fever vaccine. CDR3s include the opening cysteine and the closing phenylalanine or tryptophan. The D gene is left open where the match is weak.

j_call | v_call | d_call | cdr3_aa
TRBJ1-2 | TRBV24-1 | - | CATSDAYSDGYTF
TRBJ1-2 | TRBV10-3 | - | CAINGAGKDGYTF
TRBJ2-1 | TRBV4-1 | TRBD1 | CASSQVSMRQGDNEQFF
TRBJ1-2 | TRBV10-3 | - | CAINGAYESGYTF
TRBJ2-2 | TRBV6-2/TRBV6-3 | TRBD1 | CASRRITGARTGELFF
TRBJ1-1 | TRBV28 | TRBD1 | CASSPHRRHAGGWSTEAFF
TRBJ2-1 | TRBV11-2 | TRBD2 | CASSSTPGLAGGIYNEQFF
TRBJ2-7 | TRBV5-1 | - | CASSAPATYEQYF
TRBJ1-2 | TRBV5-4 | TRBD1 | CASRTGTGVYGYTF
TRBJ2-7 | TRBV6-2/TRBV6-3 | TRBD2 | CASSYDFVRFTSGGNSYEQYF
TRBJ2-2 | TRBV18 | - | CASSPVGQNTGELFF